These 32 T cell receptor beta chains share one sample of origin, sequenced in a study of vaccination and CD4 T cells after COVID-19. The Oncomine TCR Beta short-read assay sequenced DNA from cultured CD4+ T cells. TCRdb redid the calling of the PCR reads with MiXCR, one entry per CDR3 protein. The table has about 20,000 distinct CDR3 sequences, roughly two fifths seen once. Time point specified: late sampling 161 to 241 days after vaccination in a few convalescent patients. Regarding treatment: roughly nine-day PBMC culture with coronavirus spike peptide pools or control peptides (ViraFEST assay). Antigens of these TCRs are unknown. Sequencing used CD4+ T cells from blood, cultured in vitro, obtained about 7 months after SARS-CoV-2 vaccination. These receptors were obtained from a human donor who had recovered from COVID-19.

This clonotype was seen many times. The chain has TRBV20-1 and TRBJ1-2, with 7 bases that match TRBD1. Germline loops: CDR1 DFQATT, CDR2 SNEGSKA (reference sequence). There are 14 residues in the CDR3. Losses at the gene ends were 0 bases for V and 6 bases for J; bases not matched to a gene: 7. The CDR3 sequence: CSARDQRGLDGYTF. The DNA of the CDR3 is TGCAGTGCTAGAGATCAGAGGGGGCTCGATGGCTACACCTTC.

The chain couples TRBV5-1 to TRBJ1-5, with 9 bases that match TRBD1. Germline lookup yields CDR1 SGHRS and CDR2 YFSETQ. CDR3 length equals 14 residues. Trimming took 0 bases from V and 5 from J; bases not matched to a gene: 0. CDR3 nucleotides: TGCGCCAGCAGCTTGGGGACAGGGGATCAGCCCCAGCATTTT. Residues: CASSLGTGDQPQHF.

The chain employs TRBV29-1 and TRBJ1-3; 10 nucleotides line up with TRBD1. V trimming: 7 bases; J trimming: 10 bases; junction bases outside the gene matches: 10. The CDR3 is made up of 13 amino acids. From germline, CDR1 is SQVTM and CDR2 ANQGSEA. CDR3 region: CSALDRGQRTIYF. The CDR3 coding sequence is TGCAGCGCCCTCGACAGGGGGCAAAGGACCATATATTTT.

The J gene is TRBJ2-5, the V gene TRBV7-2; D remains ambiguous. Trimming took 3 bases from V and 5 from J, leaving 16 bases between them. CDR3 length: 15 amino acids. Germline loops: CDR1 SGHTA, CDR2 FQGNSA. As DNA, the CDR3 is TGTGCCAGCAGCTTTTCGCCAAACAGTGGGGAGACCCAGTACTTC. Protein product: CASSFSPNSGETQYF. The entire variable domain, with the rest obtained from reference TRBV7-2 and TRBJ2-5, is as follows: GAGVSQSPSNKVTEKGKDVELRCDPISGHTALYWYRQSLGQGLEFLIYFQGNSAPDKSGLPSDRFSAERTGGSVSTLTIQRTQQEDSAVYLCASSFSPNSGETQYFGPGTRLLVL.

This clonotype turned up a few times. The gene calls are TRBV7-2 and TRBJ1-2, with 7 positions matching TRBD1. Germline CDR1 reads SGHTA; CDR2 reads FQGNSA. The CDR3 spans 14 residues. With V trimmed by 5 bases and J by 1 base, 4 bases remained unmatched. The CDR3 bases are TGTGCCAGCAGCCCGGACAGGAATAACTATGGCTACACCTTC. Protein sequence: CASSPDRNNYGYTF.

This clonotype was detected a few times. The chain employs TRBV15 and TRBJ2-1; perhaps TRBD2 as D (7 bases). The CDR3 has 17 residues. V lost 3 bases, J lost 4 bases, and 19 bases lay in between. Germline CDR1 LNHNV, CDR2 YYDKDF (reference sequence). The CDR3 loop is CATSSSLGGGLYNEQFF. The CDR3 nucleotides read TGTGCCACCAGCAGTTCTTTGGGGGGGGGCCTGTACAATGAGCAGTTCTTC.

The chain joins TRBV10-3 to TRBJ2-1; 10 bases line up with TRBD2. The J call is doubtful: the DNA matches TRBJ2-5 better. Germline-derived CDR1 and CDR2 are ENHRY and SYGVKD. The CDR3 consists of 14 residues. The CDR3 loop reads CAIRPAGGQSTQYF. DNA of the CDR3: TGTGCCATCAGACCAGCGGGGGGGCAAAGTACCCAGTACTTC.

The chain uses TRBV20-1 and TRBJ1-5; D unclear. The CDR3 length is 13 residues. Germline CDR1 DFQATT, CDR2 SNEGSKA (reference sequence). V lost 2 bases to trimming and J lost 6 bases, with 11 bases between them. In DNA, the CDR3 is TGCAGTGCTAGAACCCAGGCGGGTCAGCCCCAGCATTTT. This codes for CSARTQAGQPQHF.

This clonotype appeared a few times. V usage is TRBV6-5 and J usage is TRBJ1-1; D gene ambiguous. V was pared by 2 bases and J by 1 base, with 5 bases between. Germline V lookup: CDR1 MNHEY, CDR2 SVGAGI. The CDR3 runs 13 residues. In nucleotides, the CDR3 is TGTGCCAGCAGTTACGATGGGAACACTGAAGCTTTCTTT. It specifies CASSYDGNTEAFF.

The gene calls are TRBV7-9 and TRBJ1-2; TRBD1 aligns across 10 bases. This CDR3 contains 17 residues. The germline V gene has CDR1 SEHNR and CDR2 FQNEAQ (reference sequence). With 2 bases clipped from V and 2 bases from J, the junction kept 8 bases outside the gene matches. The CDR3 sequence is CASSLREEDRGNYGYTF. In DNA, the CDR3 is TGTGCCAGCAGCTTACGGGAGGAGGACAGGGGGAACTATGGCTACACCTTC.

The chain is built from TRBV6-2 or TRBV6-3 and TRBJ1-1, with D perhaps TRBD1 (5 bases). This CDR3 is built from 11 residues. CDR1 and CDR2 (germline): MNHEY, SVGEGT. The V end was cut by 6 bases, the J end by 4 bases, with 6 bases between. The CDR3 loop reads CASRRGTEAFF. The CDR3 DNA sequence: TGTGCCAGCAGGAGGGGCACTGAAGCTTTCTTT.

This sequence joins TRBV6-1 and TRBJ2-7, with a possible D match to TRBD2 (6 bases). The length of the CDR3 is 14 residues. Trimming took off 0 bases at V and 5 bases at J, with 11 bases between the two ends. Germline CDR1 is MNHNS and CDR2 is SASEGT. CDR3 DNA: TGTGCCAGCAGTGAAGCCGCAGGGAGGAACGAGCAGTACTTC. Its protein is CASSEAAGRNEQYF.

This clonotype turned up a few times. This chain uses TRBV25-1 with TRBJ1-2, with 8 bases lining up with TRBD1. J was trimmed by 2 bases and V by 6 bases; bases with no gene match: 5. The CDR3 is 14 amino acids. Germline V gene lookup returns CDR1 MGHDK and CDR2 SYGVNS. The CDR3 is CASSHRGENYGYTF. The CDR3 coding sequence is TGTGCCAGCAGCCACAGGGGGGAAAACTATGGCTACACCTTC.

This chain links TRBV20-1 with TRBJ1-2, with D hard to call. Trimming pared 3 bases from V and 13 bases from J, leaving 24 bases between. Germline CDR1 and CDR2: DFQATT and SNEGSKA (reference sequence). The CDR3 is made up of 14 amino acids. The CDR3 coding sequence is TGCAGTGCTAGTGAAGCCACCGTAGGGTTTGGGTGCACCTTC. This gives the protein CSASEATVGFGCTF.

A note on this clonotype: This may stem from a read error, because a much larger clone lies one nucleotide away. The CDR3 loop reads CASSPNWGREQCF. The CDR3 DNA follows: TGTGCCAGCAGCCCTAACTGGGGGAGGGAGCAGTGCTTC. The chain has TRBV7-3 and TRBJ2-7; 7 bases map to TRBD2. From germline, CDR1 is SGHTA and CDR2 FQGTGA. The CDR3 runs 13 residues.

The chain uses TRBV5-1 and TRBJ1-5; D might be TRBD1 (6 bases). CDR3 length equals 14 residues. The ends were cut back, 4 bases at V and 5 bases at J, with 13 bases in the middle. Germline V gene sequence: CDR1 SGHRS, CDR2 YFSETQ. This CDR3 reads CASSPGGGDQPQHF. CDR3 nucleotide sequence: TGCGCCAGCAGCCCCGGAGGGGGAGATCAGCCCCAGCATTTT.

The chain couples TRBV6-1 to TRBJ2-3, with 7 bases matching TRBD2. Germline V gene data show CDR1 as MNHNS and CDR2 as SASEGT. The CDR3 has 13 amino acids. V lost 6 bases and J lost 6; bases outside the gene matches: 6. The DNA for the CDR3 is TGTGCCAGCAGGAGGACTAGAATCGATACGCAGTATTTT. Protein sequence: CASRRTRIDTQYF.

V is TRBV19 and J is TRBJ2-3, with 11 bases aligning to TRBD2. CDR3 size: 17 residues. CDR1 is LNHDA, CDR2 SQIVND, per germline (reference sequence). V was clipped by 5 bases and J by 3 bases; unmatched bases: 10. CDR3 residues: CASSDRRLAGLTDTQYF. Here the CDR3 DNA reads TGTGCCAGTAGTGACCGGAGACTAGCGGGGCTTACAGATACGCAGTATTTT.

V usage is TRBV10-3 and J usage is TRBJ1-1; 8 nucleotides line up with TRBD1. Germline CDR1 ENHRY, CDR2 SYGVKD. CDR3 length: 14 amino acids. V was clipped by 2 bases and J by 4 bases; unmatched bases: 3. The CDR3, as DNA: TGTGCCATCAGTGAGGGACAGGGTTTCACTGAAGCTTTCTTT. This gives the protein CAISEGQGFTEAFF.

The chain uses TRBV6-5 and TRBJ2-1; TRBD2 matches 7 bases. This CDR3 has 14 amino acids. With V trimmed by 3 bases and J by 9 bases, 8 bases remained unmatched. The germline gives CDR1 MNHEY, CDR2 SVGAGI. CDR3 nucleotide sequence: TGTGCCAGCAGTTATTCGGGAGGTAGGGCTGAGCAGTTCTTC. It is translated as CASSYSGGRAEQFF.

This clonotype was recorded a few times. The rearrangement links TRBV20-1 to TRBJ2-3, with D maybe TRBD2 (6 bases). The CDR3 consists of 15 residues. V dropped 1 base and J dropped 1 base, with 12 bases sitting between them. Germline-derived CDR1 and CDR2 are DFQATT and SNEGSKA (reference sequence). The CDR3 sequence: CSARAPGLGTDTQYF. The DNA for the CDR3 is TGCAGTGCTAGAGCCCCGGGACTTGGCACAGATACGCAGTATTTT.

This clonotype is a singleton in its sample. This chain joins TRBV6-1 and TRBJ1-2; D remains unclear. V lost 6 bases and J 8 bases, leaving 13 bases between the germline ends. Germline loops: CDR1 MNHNS, CDR2 SASEGT. The CDR3 runs to 12 residues. The CDR3 coding sequence is TGTGCCAGCAGGACTCCGGCCCAGGGCTACACCTTC. Its translation is CASRTPAQGYTF.

The chain employs TRBV20-1 and TRBJ2-1; TRBD2 agrees at 9 bases. Germline values: CDR1 DFQATT, CDR2 SNEGSKA (reference sequence). J gave up 2 bases and V 0 bases, and 2 bases lay outside the gene matches. The CDR3 is made up of 15 amino acids. The CDR3 DNA follows: TGCAGTGCTAGAGATTTAGCGGGGGCCTACAATGAGCAGTTCTTC. Its protein product is CSARDLAGAYNEQFF.

The gene calls are TRBV20-1 and TRBJ2-7; D might be TRBD2 (5 bases). The CDR3 is made up of 14 amino acids. V lost 0 bases to trimming and J lost 2 bases, with 11 bases between them. Germline assignment: CDR1 DFQATT and CDR2 SNEGSKA (reference sequence). The CDR3 region is CSARDTGGPYEQYF. CDR3 coding DNA: TGCAGTGCTAGAGATACGGGCGGGCCCTACGAGCAGTACTTC.

This clonotype has only a few counts. The chain combines TRBV25-1 with TRBJ1-2; weak D call: TRBD1 (6 bases). Germline V CDR1 and CDR2: MGHDK, SYGVNS. This CDR3 has 14 residues. V was clipped by 1 base and J by 3 bases, with 9 bases between them. For the CDR3, the DNA is TGTGCCAGCAGTGAATTGTACAGGGACTATGGCTACACCTTC. Its translation: CASSELYRDYGYTF.

In its sample, this clonotype was seen a few times. This rearrangement joins TRBV7-9 to TRBJ2-3; 8 bases are shared with TRBD1. CDR1 is SEHNR and CDR2 is FQNEAQ in the germline V gene (reference sequence). Trimming removed 5 bases from V and 4 bases from J; junction bases left unmatched: 2. The CDR3 consists of 13 residues. The CDR3: CASSEQGADTQYF. CDR3 nucleotide sequence: TGTGCCAGCAGCGAACAGGGGGCAGATACGCAGTATTTT.

This chain links TRBV7-8 with TRBJ2-3, with D hard to call. In germline, CDR1 is SGHVS, CDR2 FQNEAQ. The CDR3 contains 14 residues. The V end lost 1 base, the J end lost 6 bases, and 11 bases lay between the germline ends. DNA for the CDR3: TGTGCCAGCAGCTTAGATATGAGTTCGGATACGCAGTATTTT. Protein: CASSLDMSSDTQYF. Complete variable domain (other parts from reference TRBV7-8 and TRBJ2-3): GAGVSQSPRYKVAKRGQDVALRCDPISGHVSLFWYQQALGQGPEFLTYFQNEAQLDKSGLPSDRFFAERPEGSVSTLKIQRTQQEDSAVYLCASSLDMSSDTQYFGPGTRLTVL.

The DNA for the CDR3 is TGCAGTGCTAGACGGGGGGGCGGGGACGATGAAAAACTGTTTTTT. Translating it yields CSARRGGGDDEKLFF. V is TRBV20-1 and J is TRBJ1-4; a weak D match, TRBD1 (6 bases). Trimming shortened V by 2 bases and J by 6 bases, and 16 bases separated the two germline ends. The germline CDR1 and CDR2 sequences are DFQATT and SNEGSKA (reference sequence). CDR3 length equals 15 residues.

The V call is TRBV20-1, the J call TRBJ2-7; the match to TRBD2 covers 11 bases. The ends lost 0 bases at V and 6 bases at J; junction bases unmatched: 13. The CDR3 totals 17 residues. Germline V CDR1 and CDR2: DFQATT, SNEGSKA (reference sequence). The CDR3 coding sequence is TGCAGTGCTAGAGACCTCGTCCTTATAGCGGGGGGGCGCGAGCAGTACTTC. It codes for CSARDLVLIAGGREQYF.

The rearrangement links TRBV20-1 to TRBJ2-1; D is undetermined. V lost 3 bases, J lost 2 bases, and 5 bases lay in between. The CDR3 is 12 amino acids. CDR1 is DFQATT and CDR2 is SNEGSKA in the germline V gene (reference sequence). The CDR3 region has the DNA TGCAGTGCTAGGACTGCCTACAATGAGCAGTTCTTC. This gives the protein CSARTAYNEQFF.

The table lists this clonotype with a few counts. The V and J genes are TRBV24-1 and TRBJ2-1; D is possibly TRBD1 (5 bases). The CDR3 loop spans 12 amino acids. V lost 0 bases and J lost 14, with 10 bases in between. CDR1 and CDR2 (germline): KGHDR, SFDVKD. CDR3 nucleotide sequence: TGTGCCACCAGTGATTTGAGACAGAATGAGTTCTTC. Protein sequence: CATSDLRQNEFF.

The chain combines TRBV14 with TRBJ1-6; no clear D gene. CDR3 length: 17 residues. Trimming removed 1 base from V and 1 base from J, with 11 bases in between. CDR1 is SGHDN, CDR2 FVKESK, per germline. The CDR3 DNA follows: TGTGCCAGCAGCCAAGGCATGGGTTCATCCTATAATTCACCCCTCCACTTT. It translates to CASSQGMGSSYNSPLHF.